The 29 T cell receptor beta chains below were found in one sample sequenced in a study of OX40 agonist ivuxolimab in advanced cancers. The assay was immunoSEQ multiplex PCR, and TCRdb's table has in-frame clones only and misses some. The table shows approximately 100,000 clones, with less than 95% occurring only once. Sequences were derived from CD4+ or CD8+ T cells sorted from blood, sampled in a trial of the OX40 agonist ivuxolimab. The source is an adult with an advanced solid tumor such as melanoma, head and neck, liver or kidney cancer.

The genes are TRBV13 and TRBJ2-1; TRBD2 agrees at 8 bases. Trimming took 5 bases from V and 0 from J; bases not matched to a gene: 18. The CDR3 has 20 residues. CDR1 is PRHDT, CDR2 FYEKMQ, per germline (reference sequence). CDR3 residues: CASSVIGRVLAVTSYNEQFF. CDR3 bases: TGTGCCAGCAGCGTTATAGGAAGGGTACTAGCGGTAACCTCCTACAATGAGCAGTTCTTC. Based on the CDR3 plus reference TRBV13 and TRBJ2-1, the full variable domain is AAGVIQSPRHLIKEKRETATLKCYPIPRHDTVYWYQQGPGQDPQFLISFYEKMQSDKGSIPDRFSAQQFSDYHSELNMSSLELGDSALYFCASSVIGRVLAVTSYNEQFFGPGTRLTVL.

The CDR3 reads CASSPPWAGEGYTF. The CDR3 DNA reads as TGTGCCAGCTCACCACCATGGGCAGGGGAAGGCTACACCTTC. This rearrangement joins TRBV18 to TRBJ1-2; tentatively, D is TRBD1 (6 bases). V dropped 0 bases and J dropped 8 bases, with 13 bases sitting between them. The CDR3 length is 14 residues. Germline assignment: CDR1 KGHSH and CDR2 LQKENI.

This sequence joins TRBV4-3 and TRBJ2-7, with D possibly being TRBD1 (6 bases). This CDR3 contains 14 residues. From germline, CDR1 is LGHNA and CDR2 YSLEER. The V end was cut by 5 bases, the J end by 6 bases, with 17 bases between. CDR3 residues: CASSNRVLGSEQYF. CDR3 nucleotides: TGCGCCAGCAGCAACAGGGTACTAGGCAGCGAGCAGTACTTC.

The J gene is TRBJ1-2, the V gene TRBV7-9; no firm D call. V was trimmed by 8 bases and J by 3 bases, leaving 10 bases between them. The CDR3 contains 12 residues. Looked up from germline, CDR1 is SEHNR and CDR2 is FQNEAQ (reference sequence). The CDR3 DNA is TGTGCCAGCCGGAACGGGGACTATGGCTACACCTTC. Protein product: CASRNGDYGYTF.

The chain links TRBV7-3 to TRBJ1-1; 10 positions match TRBD1. The V segment lost 5 bases and the J segment 7 bases; nucleotides outside the gene matches: 4. The germline V gene has CDR1 SGHTA and CDR2 FQGTGA. The CDR3 length is 13 residues. The CDR3 DNA is TGTGCCAGCAGCCCCCGGACAGGGGGTGAAGCTTTCTTT. It specifies CASSPRTGGEAFF. Variable domain in full (rest from reference TRBV7-3 and TRBJ1-1): GAGVSQTPSNKVTEKGKYVELRCDPISGHTALYWYRQSLGQGPEFLIYFQGTGAADDSGLPNDRFFAVRPEGSVSTLKIQRTERGDSAVYLCASSPRTGGEAFFGQGTRLTVV.

The V call is TRBV27, the J call TRBJ2-4; D may be TRBD2 (5 bases). Germline V gene sequence: CDR1 MNHEY, CDR2 SMNVEV (reference sequence). V lost 0 bases, J lost 0 bases, and 9 bases lay in between. This CDR3 has 16 amino acids. The CDR3 region is CASSLSGAVAKNIQYF. As DNA, the CDR3 is TGTGCCAGCAGTTTATCGGGAGCAGTAGCCAAAAACATTCAGTACTTC.

This chain links TRBV7-2 with TRBJ2-3; 10 positions match TRBD2. The CDR3 extends over 13 amino acids. V was pared by 1 base and J by 9 bases, with 1 base of the junction left unmatched. Germline CDR1 is SGHTA and CDR2 is FQGNSA. CDR3 DNA sequence: TGTGCCAGCAGCTTAGAGCGGGAGGGAACGCAGTATTTT. Protein sequence: CASSLEREGTQYF.

This clone was counted once. V is TRBV11-3 and J is TRBJ1-2; D not resolved. Germline CDR1 and CDR2: SGHNT and YENEEA. V was shortened by 5 bases and J by 4 bases, with 14 bases between the two germline ends. This CDR3 is built from 14 residues. CDR3 in amino acids: CASSPRGQAYGYTF. CDR3 coding DNA: TGTGCCAGCAGCCCCCGAGGGCAGGCCTATGGCTACACCTTC.

V gene TRBV19 combines with J gene TRBJ2-3; 7 positions match TRBD1. The germline gives CDR1 LNHDA, CDR2 SQIVND (reference sequence). There are 15 residues in the CDR3. The V and J ends lost 7 bases and 0 bases, in that order; junction bases with no gene match: 7. As DNA, the CDR3 is TGTGCCAGTACCTACAGGGGCCAAAGCACAGATACGCAGTATTTT. Its translation: CASTYRGQSTDTQYF. Together with reference TRBV19 and TRBJ2-3, the CDR3 gives the full variable domain: DGGITQSPKYLFRKEGQNVTLSCEQNLNHDAMYWYRQDPGQGLRLIYYSQIVNDFQKGDIAEGYSVSREKKESFPLTVTSAQKNPTAFYLCASTYRGQSTDTQYFGPGTRLTVL.

The chain is built from TRBV7-6 and TRBJ1-1; 8 positions match TRBD1. Unmatched junction bases numbered 2, after V lost 4 bases and J lost 1 base. Germline assignment: CDR1 SGHVS and CDR2 FNYEAQ. CDR3 size: 14 residues. Here the CDR3 reads CASSSGTGNTEAFF. CDR3 DNA: TGTGCCAGCAGCTCCGGGACAGGGAACACTGAAGCTTTCTTT.

The chain carries TRBV11-3 and TRBJ1-3; D is uncertain. V lost 4 bases and J 8 bases, leaving 12 bases between the germline ends. Germline CDR1 SGHNT, CDR2 YENEEA. The CDR3 sequence is 13 residues long. The DNA of the CDR3 is TGTGCCAGCAGCTGGACCGGTGGGGACACCATATATTTT. Amino acid sequence: CASSWTGGDTIYF.

The chain joins TRBV4-3 to TRBJ2-7; D is unclear. This CDR3 is 14 amino acids long. Germline-derived CDR1 and CDR2 are LGHNA and YSLEER. With 4 bases removed from V and 1 base from J, the gap between germline ends came to 11 bases. Here the CDR3 reads CASSPGPNSYEQYF. For the CDR3, the DNA is TGCGCCAGCAGCCCCGGGCCAAATTCCTACGAGCAGTACTTC.

This clone was recorded only once. This chain uses TRBV5-4 with TRBJ2-3; weak D call: TRBD1 (7 bases). Trimming pared 4 bases from V and 2 bases from J, leaving 14 bases between. Germline V gene lookup returns CDR1 SGHNT and CDR2 YYREEE (reference sequence). The CDR3 runs to 15 residues. CDR3 sequence reads: CASSGPGGHTDTQYF. CDR3 bases: TGTGCCAGCAGCGGCCCAGGGGGGCACACAGATACGCAGTATTTT.

This chain links TRBV4-1 with TRBJ1-2; D remains unclear. CDR3 length equals 13 residues. Germline-derived CDR1 and CDR2 are MGHRA and YSYEKL. V was trimmed by 1 base and J by 8 bases, leaving 11 bases between them. The CDR3 DNA reads TGCGCCAGCAGCCAAGGAGGACCCTGGGGCTACACCTTC. This codes for CASSQGGPWGYTF.

The rearrangement links TRBV2 to TRBJ2-2, with TRBD2 matching 8 bases. Trimming removed 4 bases from V and 5 bases from J; junction bases left unmatched: 6. The length of the CDR3 is 15 residues. CDR1 is SNHLY and CDR2 is FYNNEI in the germline V gene. The CDR3 bases are TGTGCCAGCAGTGCTCGTCGCGGGGGGACCGGGGAGCTGTTTTTT. It codes for CASSARRGGTGELFF.

This chain connects TRBV11-2 to TRBJ2-5; TRBD2 agrees at 11 bases. Unmatched junction bases numbered 8, after V lost 0 bases and J lost 5 bases. The CDR3 contains 17 residues. Looked up from germline, CDR1 is SGHAT and CDR2 is FQNNGV. The CDR3 coding sequence is TGTGCCAGCAGCTTAGAATTTAGCGGGAGGGCGAGGGAGACCCAGTACTTC. Protein sequence: CASSLEFSGRARETQYF.

This clone is a singleton in its sample. The rearrangement uses TRBV5-1 and TRBJ2-7; possible D gene TRBD2, 6 bases. The CDR3 is 14 residues long. Germline CDR1 and CDR2: SGHRS and YFSETQ. V lost 5 bases and J 5 bases, leaving 17 bases between the germline ends. In nucleotides, the CDR3 is TGCGCCAGCAGTCTGCGCCCTCGGAGGGACGAGCAGTACTTC. Protein: CASSLRPRRDEQYF.

This sequence joins TRBV19 and TRBJ2-3, with 11 bases that match TRBD2. CDR3 length: 19 amino acids. The V and J ends lost 0 bases and 6 bases, in that order; junction bases with no gene match: 14. The germline V gene encodes CDR1 LNHDA and CDR2 SQIVND (reference sequence). For the CDR3, the DNA is TGTGCCAGTAGTATAGATCTATTCCGGCTAGCGGGAGGAGTGGATACGCAGTATTTT. Translated, it gives CASSIDLFRLAGGVDTQYF. Combining the CDR3 with reference TRBV19 and TRBJ2-3 gives the whole variable domain DGGITQSPKYLFRKEGQNVTLSCEQNLNHDAMYWYRQDPGQGLRLIYYSQIVNDFQKGDIAEGYSVSREKKESFPLTVTSAQKNPTAFYLCASSIDLFRLAGGVDTQYFGPGTRLTVL.

V gene TRBV28 combines with J gene TRBJ2-1; 12 bases fit TRBD2. This CDR3 region has 14 residues. CDR1 and CDR2 (germline): MDHEN, SYDVKM. With V trimmed by 7 bases and J by 4 bases, 2 bases remained unmatched. The CDR3 region is CASIGLAGYNEQFF. DNA of the CDR3: TGTGCCAGCATTGGACTAGCGGGATACAATGAGCAGTTCTTC.

The J gene is TRBJ1-3, the V gene TRBV19, with D unclear. CDR3 length: 16 amino acids. Trimming removed 3 bases from V and 4 bases from J, with 16 bases in between. Germline CDR1 reads LNHDA; CDR2 reads SQIVND (reference sequence). This CDR3 reads CASSIYSGSGGNTIYF. The CDR3 coding sequence is TGTGCCAGTAGTATCTACAGTGGATCTGGCGGAAACACCATATATTTT.

This clone has more than one count but fewer than ten. This sequence joins TRBV11-3 and TRBJ1-1; D possibly corresponds to TRBD1 (5 bases). Germline V gene data show CDR1 as SGHNT and CDR2 as YENEEA. There are 17 residues in the CDR3. The V and J ends lost 1 base and 1 base respectively, with 16 bases between them. The CDR3 DNA follows: TGTGCCAGCAGCTTAGTCCTCCTGCAGGGATCGAACACTGAAGCTTTCTTT. This gives the protein CASSLVLLQGSNTEAFF. Supplemented by reference TRBV11-3 and TRBJ1-1, the full variable domain reads EAGVVQSPRYKIIEKKQPVAFWCNPISGHNTLYWYLQNLGQGPELLIRYENEEAVDDSQLPKDRFSAERLKGVDSTLKIQPAELGDSAVYLCASSLVLLQGSNTEAFFGQGTRLTVV.

This clone was observed a single time. The chain has TRBV21-1 and TRBJ1-3. TRBV21-1 is tagged as a pseudogene. The CDR3 sequence is 16 residues long. In DNA, the CDR3 is TGTGCCAGCAGCAACCAAGGGACGGCCTCTGGAAACACCATATATTTT. Translation gives CASSNQGTASGNTIYF.

The chain links TRBV29-1 to TRBJ2-5; unclear D gene. CDR1 SQVTM and CDR2 ANQGSEA come from the germline V gene. There are 14 residues in the CDR3. Trimming took off 0 bases at V and 1 base at J, with 9 bases between the two ends. The chain's CDR3 is CSVEDVELQETQYF. The CDR3 DNA is TGCAGCGTTGAAGATGTGGAGCTCCAAGAGACCCAGTACTTC.

The chain links TRBV7-2 to TRBJ2-7; TRBD1 might be the D (5 bases). The CDR3 spans 13 residues. V was pared by 6 bases and J by 4 bases, with 13 bases between. Germline CDR1 reads SGHTA; CDR2 reads FQGNSA. DNA for the CDR3: TGTGCCAGCAGTTACTCGGACAAGTACGAGCAGTACTTC. It specifies CASSYSDKYEQYF.

V usage is TRBV6-1 and J usage is TRBJ2-5; 12 bases are a match to TRBD2. This CDR3 has 15 residues. Trimming at V came to 6 bases and at J to 4 bases, leaving 6 bases not matched to a gene. CDR1 and CDR2 (germline): MNHNS, SASEGT. DNA for the CDR3: TGTGCCAGCAGCCCCCTAGCGGGAGGGAGAGAGACCCAGTACTTC. Translating gives CASSPLAGGRETQYF.

This chain uses TRBV6-1 with TRBJ2-2, with D possibly being TRBD2 (6 bases). Germline assignment: CDR1 MNHNS and CDR2 SASEGT. The CDR3 loop spans 14 amino acids. The germline V and J ends were trimmed by 5 bases and 0 bases, with 7 bases remaining between them. This CDR3 reads CASSSGSNTGELFF. The DNA of the CDR3 is TGTGCCAGCAGTAGCGGGTCGAACACCGGGGAGCTGTTTTTT.

V gene TRBV4-1 combines with J gene TRBJ2-6, with D possibly matching TRBD1 (7 bases). The CDR3 is 16 amino acids. The V gene lost 1 base and the J gene lost 4 bases, with 11 bases spanning the gap. Germline lookup yields CDR1 MGHRA and CDR2 YSYEKL. The CDR3 reads CASSQGQGGGANVLTF. The CDR3 DNA reads as TGCGCCAGCAGCCAAGGGCAGGGGGGCGGGGCCAACGTCCTGACTTTC.

V and J are TRBV19 and TRBJ1-4; D call uncertain. Germline CDR1 LNHDA, CDR2 SQIVND (reference sequence). V was clipped by 1 base and J by 6 bases, with 12 bases between them. This CDR3 contains 15 residues. The CDR3 nucleotides read TGTGCCAGTAGTATAGCCTCAGGTGACGATGAAAAACTGTTTTTT. Its protein product is CASSIASGDDEKLFF.

This chain joins TRBV11-3 and TRBJ2-7; 13 bases line up with TRBD2. CDR1 is SGHNT and CDR2 is YENEEA in the germline V gene. The CDR3 is 14 residues long. Unmatched junction bases numbered 2, after V lost 3 bases and J lost 6 bases. CDR3 loop: CASSFGLAGAEQYF. The DNA for the CDR3 is TGTGCCAGCAGCTTCGGACTAGCGGGAGCCGAGCAGTACTTC.